The T cell receptor (beta chain) under discussion was sequenced for a study of cytomegalovirus exposure and HLA in healthy donors. Study summary: Genotyping showed roughly 81% of some 400 donors falling in the Caucasian-associated ancestry cluster.

Researchers ran the PCR with 60 Vbeta and 13 Jbeta primers. TCRdb's copy holds only in-frame clones and misses some; the assay was immunoSEQ multiplex PCR. This table holds fewer than 200,000 clones, 82% found once. General study results and limits: TCR beta V- and J-gene trimming was later associated with a missense DCLRE1C variant. Among TCR beta chains, those listed as cytomegalovirus-associated numbered about 150.

Concerning this clone: Antigen: not known.

CDR3 size: 15 residues. Germline V gene sequence: CDR1 MDHEN, CDR2 SYDVKM. J gave up 9 bases and V 3 bases, and 11 bases lay outside the gene matches. V is TRBV28 and J is TRBJ2-1, with 7 bases that match TRBD2. Sequencing input: PBMCs. The source is a girl aged 2 to 9 in good health and CMV-seropositive. CDR3 loop: CASSFSGGSMVEQFF. The CDR3 region has the DNA TGTGCCAGCAGTTTCTCTGGCGGGAGTATGGTTGAGCAGTTCTTC. Looking up the rest from reference TRBV28 and TRBJ2-1 gives the full variable domain: DVKVTQSSRYLVKRTGEKVFLECVQDMDHENMFWYRQDPGLGLRLIYFSYDVKMKEKGDIPEGYSVSREKKERFSLILESASTNQTSMYLCASSFSGGSMVEQFFGPGTRLTVL.